This entry concerns a single T cell receptor beta chain. The data were obtained in a study of blood T cell repertoires in COVID-19. With 5 bases clipped from V and 8 bases from J, the junction kept 6 bases outside the gene matches. The CDR3 spans 13 residues. This table comes from immunoSEQ multiplex PCR, and its TCRdb copy is limited to in-frame clones, with some not included. The table lists hundreds of thousands of clones, 80% to 90% of them singletons. This clonotype originated in a man in his late teens or twenties who had recovered from COVID-19. The sample taken for sequencing was PBMCs or T cells enriched from blood (not recorded which). The chain recombines TRBV12-3 or TRBV12-4 with TRBJ1-2; 9 bases agree with TRBD1. CDR3 sequence (DNA): TGTGCCAGCAGTCGGGACAGGGAGTCCGGCTACACCTTC. The encoded protein is CASSRDRESGYTF.